These 17 T cell receptor beta chains were all obtained from the same sample, sequenced in a study of regulatory T cells in long-lasting Graves disease. Documented time point: persistent/refractory GD, antithyroid drugs over 5 years with positive TRAb. Generation of the TCR library employed RNA extracted from PBMCs. To make TCR beta libraries, researchers used iRepertoire HTBI primers and Arm-PCR of CDR3 regions. TCRdb recomputed calls from the multiplex PCR reads with MiXCR, one row per CDR3 protein. The profile shows approximately 440,000 distinct CDR3 sequences, 23% of them singletons. The source was peripheral blood mononuclear cells (PBMCs), collected when the disease was refractory, from a patient treated with antithyroid drugs. All receptors derive from a female donor with Graves disease.

CDR3 nucleotides: TGTGCCAGCAGCTTAAGGACAGGGTTCCAAGAGACCCAGTACTTC. Translated, it gives CASSLRTGFQETQYF. This rearrangement joins TRBV7-9 to TRBJ2-5; 8 positions match TRBD1. The germline gives CDR1 SEHNR, CDR2 FQNEAQ (reference sequence). CDR3 length: 15 amino acids. V trimming: 2 bases; J trimming: 1 base; junction bases outside the gene matches: 3. Variable domain in full (rest from reference TRBV7-9 and TRBJ2-5): DTGVSQNPRHKITKRGQNVTFRCDPISEHNRLYWYRQTLGQGPEFLTYFQNEAQLEKSRLLSDRFSAERPKGSFSTLEIQRTEQGDSAMYLCASSLRTGFQETQYFGPGTRLLVL.

This clonotype showed up many times. This likely comes from a read error, as the CDR3 has no conserved phenylalanine or tryptophan at its end. The DNA is omitted, as the CDR3 cannot be located on it reliably, and the CDR3 follows TCRdb's listing. V and J are TRBV28 and TRBJ2-5; the tabulated D call, TRBD1, remains unverified against the DNA. CDR1 MDHEN and CDR2 SYDVKM come from the germline V gene. The CDR3 spans 13 residues, counting both ends. CDR3 protein: CASSGRDRGRGFV.

The sample holds many counts of this clonotype. The chain joins TRBV28 to TRBJ2-7; D could derive from TRBD1 or TRBD2 (5 bases each). The CDR3 runs 15 residues. V lost 6 bases to trimming and J lost 0 bases, with 15 bases between them. Germline V lookup: CDR1 MDHEN, CDR2 SYDVKM. The CDR3 reads CASSRSGPNSYEQYF. CDR3 nucleotides: TGTGCCAGCAGCCGCTCGGGACCGAACTCCTACGAGCAGTACTTC.

Concerning this clonotype itself: It may be a read error: a sequence one base away is much more abundant. V is TRBV30 and J is TRBJ2-7; 8 bases are shared with TRBD1. The V gene's germline CDR1 is GTSNPN and CDR2 SVGIG (reference sequence). There are 13 residues in the CDR3. The chain's CDR3 is CARGQGAGYERYF. DNA of the CDR3: TGTGCCCGGGGTCAGGGGGCTGGGTACGAGCGGTACTTC.

J is TRBJ1-4 and V is TRBV2; possibly TRBD1 for D (6 bases). CDR1 is SNHLY and CDR2 is FYNNEI in the germline V gene. The CDR3 is made up of 15 amino acids. The V gene lost 1 base and the J gene lost 3 bases, with 9 bases spanning the gap. CDR3 amino acids: CASSEGGHPNEKLFF. DNA for the CDR3: TGTGCCAGCAGTGAAGGGGGACACCCTAATGAAAAACTGTTTTTT.

There are a few counts of this clonotype. V and J are TRBV6-5 and TRBJ1-4; 8 bases align to TRBD1. Germline V lookup: CDR1 MNHEY, CDR2 SVGAGI. This CDR3 contains 17 residues. V was clipped by 0 bases and J by 4 bases; unmatched bases: 7. The CDR3 nucleotides are TGTGCCAGCAGTTACTCCGGGACAGGATCAAGTAATGAAAAACTGTTTTTT. It specifies CASSYSGTGSSNEKLFF.

This clonotype was counted ten times or more. The gene calls are TRBV28 and TRBJ1-4, with D possibly TRBD1 on 5 matching bases. Germline values: CDR1 MDHEN, CDR2 SYDVKM. V lost 2 bases, J lost 8 bases, and 21 bases lay in between. The CDR3 contains 17 residues. The CDR3 DNA reads TGTGCCAGCAGTTTACCCCGATCCGCTAAGGGGACCGAAAAACTGTTTTTT. Translating gives CASSLPRSAKGTEKLFF.

This clonotype has a count of ten or more. The J gene is TRBJ1-5, the V gene TRBV2; 8 bases are a match to TRBD1. J lost 3 bases, V lost 4 bases, and 2 bases had no gene match. The germline V gene has CDR1 SNHLY and CDR2 FYNNEI. The CDR3 loop spans 14 amino acids. CDR3 DNA: TGTGCCAGCAGTGGGACAGGGCCCAATCAGCCCCAGCATTTT. This gives the protein CASSGTGPNQPQHF. The full variable domain, its missing parts supplied by reference TRBV2 and TRBJ1-5, is EPEVTQTPSHQVTQMGQEVILRCVPISNHLYFYWYRQILGQKVEFLVSFYNNEISEKSEIFDDQFSVERPDGSNFTLKIRSTKLEDSAMYFCASSGTGPNQPQHFGDGTRLSIL.

This clonotype was seen ten or more times. The V gene is TRBV27, the J gene TRBJ2-5; perhaps TRBD1 as D (7 bases). With 6 bases removed from V and 5 bases from J, the gap between germline ends came to 19 bases. This CDR3 contains 15 residues. Germline CDR1 MNHEY, CDR2 SMNVEV (reference sequence). The CDR3 sequence is CASSRGTAGGETQYF. CDR3 sequence (DNA): TGTGCCAGCAGCCGGGGGACAGCCGGAGGGGAGACCCAGTACTTC.

Ten or more counts support this clonotype. This rearrangement joins TRBV6-2 or TRBV6-3 to TRBJ1-1; tentative D call: TRBD1 (5 bases). CDR1 and CDR2 from the germline V gene are MNHEY and SVGEGT. Trimming took off 2 bases at V and 3 bases at J, with 7 bases between the two ends. The CDR3 covers 13 residues. CDR3 residues: CASSYGRDTEAFF. As DNA, the CDR3 is TGTGCCAGCAGTTACGGCAGGGACACTGAAGCTTTCTTT.

This clonotype was observed a few times. The chain joins TRBV28 to TRBJ2-2; D perhaps matches TRBD1 (6 bases). Per the germline V gene, CDR1 is MDHEN and CDR2 is SYDVKM. The CDR3 covers 15 residues. V was trimmed by 5 bases and J by 7 bases, leaving 17 bases between them. This CDR3 reads CASSGLGAGDGELFF. CDR3 coding DNA: TGTGCCAGCAGTGGTCTGGGGGCGGGCGACGGGGAGCTGTTTTTT.

This clonotype occurred many times. The chain recombines TRBV5-1 with TRBJ1-1, with TRBD1 matching 9 bases. CDR1 SGHRS and CDR2 YFSETQ come from the germline V gene. Trimming cost V 4 bases and J 2 bases; bases outside gene matches: 6. The CDR3 is 15 residues long. The CDR3 region has the DNA TGCGCCAGCAGCAAACAGGGGGCTGGTAACACTGAAGCTTTCTTT. Translation gives CASSKQGAGNTEAFF.

This clonotype turned up a few times. The J gene is TRBJ1-1, the V gene TRBV10-3, with TRBD1 identical over 8 bases. V lost 9 bases and J lost 4; bases outside the gene matches: 7. This CDR3 is 13 amino acids long. Per the germline V gene, CDR1 is ENHRY and CDR2 is SYGVKD. The CDR3 nucleotides read TGTGCCATAAGCAGGGGGCAGGGCACTGAAGCTTTCTTT. Encoded protein: CAISRGQGTEAFF.

J is TRBJ2-2 and V is TRBV9; TRBD2 is a possible D gene (5 bases). CDR1 and CDR2 (germline): SGDLS, YYNGEE. Trimming removed 0 bases from V and 6 bases from J, with 18 bases in between. The length of the CDR3 is 17 residues. The CDR3 here is CASSVGSGGSSAGELFF. In DNA form, the CDR3 reads TGTGCCAGCAGCGTAGGAAGTGGTGGGAGTAGCGCCGGGGAGCTGTTTTTT.

The genes are TRBV6-1 and TRBJ2-2; D ambiguous. The CDR3 is 13 residues long. Germline lookup yields CDR1 MNHNS and CDR2 SASEGT. Trimming removed 5 bases from V and 4 bases from J, with 8 bases in between. The CDR3 sequence is CASSPPLTGELFF. The CDR3 coding sequence is TGTGCCAGCAGTCCCCCGCTCACCGGGGAGCTGTTTTTT.

This clonotype came up a few times. The junction shows a germline mismatch at one end, possibly a read error. The chain carries TRBV7-8 and TRBJ2-5, with TRBD2 identical over 7 bases. This CDR3 has 14 residues. Germline CDR1 reads SGHVS; CDR2 reads FQNEAQ. The CDR3 bases are TGTGCCGGCAGCCCCGGGAGGTTACAGGAGACCCAGTACTTC. As protein: CAGSPGRLQETQYF. Based on the CDR3 plus reference TRBV7-8 and TRBJ2-5, the full variable domain is GAGVSQSPRYKVAKRGQDVALRCDPISGHVSLFWYQQALGQGPEFLTYFQNEAQLDKSGLPSDRFFAERPEGSVSTLKIQRTQQEDSAVYLCAGSPGRLQETQYFGPGTRLLVL.

J is TRBJ2-7 and V is TRBV14; D is unresolved. CDR1 is SGHDN, CDR2 FVKESK, per germline. The length of the CDR3 is 16 residues. Trimming pared 0 bases from V and 0 bases from J, leaving 12 bases between. CDR3 region: CASSQDVTAASYEQYF. The CDR3 nucleotides are TGTGCCAGCAGCCAAGATGTGACTGCCGCCTCCTACGAGCAGTACTTC. The complete variable domain, with remaining parts taken from reference TRBV14 and TRBJ2-7, reads EAGVTQFPSHSVIEKGQTVTLRCDPISGHDNLYWYRRVMGKEIKFLLHFVKESKQDESGMPNNRFLAERTGGTYSTLKVQPAELEDSGVYFCASSQDVTAASYEQYFGPGTRLTVT.